The clone carrying this T cell receptor (beta chain) was seen a handful of times. Its antigen is as yet unknown. The CDR3 runs to 16 residues. The junction had 9 bases not matched to a gene; V was cut back by 6 bases and J by 4 bases. The germline V gene encodes CDR1 SGHDT and CDR2 YYEEEE. The data derive from a study of T-cell reconstitution after alpha-beta-depleted transplantation in children. A library of TCRbeta sequences, prepared with unique molecular identifiers, was generated. TCRdb analysed the PCR reads with MiXCR anew, one entry per CDR3 protein. The data show 750,000 to 950,000 distinct CDR3 sequences, with about 16% seen just once and roughly 5% held by the top ten. The study, taken as a whole, reports: One year after transplant, T-cell counts and diversity came mostly from newly produced T cells.

V usage is TRBV5-6 and J usage is TRBJ2-1; TRBD2 matches 11 bases. The source is a male patient younger than 18 who had a stem cell transplant for acute lymphoblastic leukemia, so the T cells may come from the graft donor. The sample was PBMCs, mostly from graft donor cells, taken 360 days after TCRalphabeta/CD19-depleted stem cell transplant. The CDR3 DNA sequence: TGTGCCAGCACCATTGCCGGGACTAGCGGTTACAATGAGCAGTTCTTC. Its translation is CASTIAGTSGYNEQFF.